The 14 T cell receptor beta chains in this list originate from one sample, sequenced in a study of long-term antiretroviral therapy in people with HIV. Investigators performed immunoSEQ version v3.0 at survey level. Using immunoSEQ multiplex PCR, the repertoire was profiled, and TCRdb retains in-frame clones only, with some absent. The table records 30,000 or so clones, roughly 74% of them present only once. Source: unsorted PBMCs, taken 3 years after starting antiretroviral therapy. These receptors all come from a man aged 50-60 years with HIV.

This chain connects TRBV28 to TRBJ2-7, with D perhaps given as TRBD1 or TRBD2 (5 bases each). V shed 7 bases and J shed 2 bases, with 18 bases lying between them. The CDR3 is 15 residues long. Germline CDR1 MDHEN, CDR2 SYDVKM. The CDR3 loop reads CASTRPGTQTYEQYF. The CDR3 nucleotides are TGTGCCAGCACCCGACCCGGGACCCAGACCTACGAGCAGTACTTC.

The rearrangement joins TRBV10-3 to TRBJ1-1; the D gene is possibly TRBD1 (5 bases). CDR3 length equals 13 residues. The germline gives CDR1 ENHRY, CDR2 SYGVKD. V lost 5 bases to trimming and J lost 2 bases, with 9 bases between them. In DNA form, the CDR3 reads TGTGCCATCAGTTCTCAGGGAAACACTGAAGCTTTCTTT. This encodes CAISSQGNTEAFF.

This sequence joins TRBV25-1 and TRBJ2-7, with 10 bases identical to TRBD1. V dropped 6 bases and J dropped 4; count of bases not matched to a gene: 3. This CDR3 is built from 13 residues. The germline V gene encodes CDR1 MGHDK and CDR2 SYGVNS. CDR3: CASRGQGWYEQYF. DNA for the CDR3: TGTGCCAGCAGGGGACAGGGGTGGTACGAGCAGTACTTC.

The V gene is TRBV29-1, the J gene TRBJ1-6, with TRBD1 matching over 7 bases. This CDR3 region has 13 residues. Germline CDR1 is SQVTM and CDR2 is ANQGSEA. V was pared by 7 bases and J by 8 bases, with 8 bases of the junction left unmatched. The CDR3 is CSARDRSDSPLHF. For the CDR3, the DNA is TGCAGCGCAAGGGACAGATCAGATTCACCCCTCCACTTT.

In its sample, this clone was seen a few times. This chain links TRBV11-3 with TRBJ1-2, with D maybe TRBD1 (6 bases). V lost 4 bases and J lost 0, with 9 bases in between. This CDR3 region has 14 residues. In germline, CDR1 is SGHNT, CDR2 YENEEA. The CDR3 here is CASSWDTTNYGYTF. The DNA for the CDR3 is TGTGCCAGCAGCTGGGACACTACTAACTATGGCTACACCTTC.

This clone was detected only once. This chain connects TRBV25-1 to TRBJ2-3, with TRBD1 identical over 8 bases. The V and J ends lost 2 bases and 2 bases, in that order; junction bases with no gene match: 12. Germline assignment: CDR1 MGHDK and CDR2 SYGVNS. There are 18 residues in the CDR3. CDR3 residues: CASSEAGLTGAFTDTQYF. CDR3 bases: TGTGCCAGCAGTGAAGCGGGGTTGACAGGGGCGTTCACAGATACGCAGTATTTT.

The chain employs TRBV9 and TRBJ1-3; TRBD1 agrees at 8 bases. The V segment lost 3 bases and the J segment 2 bases; nucleotides outside the gene matches: 4. The CDR3 covers 15 residues. Germline lookup yields CDR1 SGDLS and CDR2 YYNGEE. CDR3 nucleotides: TGTGCCAGCAGCGCGCGGACAGGGACTGGAAACACCATATATTTT. Translated: CASSARTGTGNTIYF.

This clone was observed a handful of times. A read error may produce the germline difference seen at one junction end. The chain carries TRBV7-7 and TRBJ2-2; D is possibly TRBD2 (6 bases). The CDR3 runs to 15 residues. Germline values: CDR1 SSHAT, CDR2 FNYEAQ (reference sequence). The CDR3: CASSPFSGNTGELFF. The CDR3 DNA follows: TGTGCTAGCAGCCCTTTTAGCGGGAACACCGGGGAGCTGTTTTTT.

This clone appeared a few times. The chain joins TRBV7-3 to TRBJ2-1, with D unclear. Germline V gene data show CDR1 as SGHTA and CDR2 as FQGTGA. This CDR3 spans 13 amino acids. The V and J ends lost 2 bases and 6 bases respectively, with 8 bases between them. CDR3 nucleotide sequence: TGTGCCAGCAGCTTAGCATGGGGCAATGAGCAGTTCTTC. Protein product: CASSLAWGNEQFF.

This clone occurred once. The chain combines TRBV4-1 with TRBJ1-4; D is perhaps TRBD1 (5 bases). The CDR3 extends over 13 amino acids. Trimming removed 3 bases from V and 13 bases from J, with 15 bases in between. Germline loops: CDR1 MGHRA, CDR2 YSYEKL. This chain's CDR3 is CASSHPGWVRLFF. The CDR3 DNA sequence: TGCGCCAGCAGCCACCCAGGGTGGGTCCGACTGTTTTTT.

The chain joins TRBV28 to TRBJ1-2; tentatively, D is TRBD1 (6 bases). Germline loops: CDR1 MDHEN, CDR2 SYDVKM. This CDR3 spans 13 amino acids. V was clipped by 4 bases and J by 6 bases, with 12 bases between them. The CDR3 DNA follows: TGTGCCAGCAGTTCCCCGGGGGGCAATGGCTACACCTTC. Protein product: CASSSPGGNGYTF.

The CDR3 sequence is CASSFRPGGAYGYTF. The DNA of the CDR3 is TGTGCCAGCAGCTTTCGACCAGGGGGCGCCTATGGCTACACCTTC. This chain connects TRBV7-2 to TRBJ1-2, with 8 bases aligning to TRBD1. Germline CDR1 and CDR2: SGHTA and FQGNSA. V shed 3 bases and J 4 bases; nucleotides not matched to a gene: 7. The CDR3 covers 15 residues.

Here the CDR3 reads CASSLVSGFRSEQYF. CDR3 DNA: TGTGCCAGCAGCTTAGTCTCGGGTTTCCGGAGCGAGCAGTACTTC. The V and J genes are TRBV11-2 and TRBJ2-7; D unresolved. Germline V gives CDR1 SGHAT, CDR2 FQNNGV. The V and J ends lost 1 base and 6 bases respectively, with 16 bases between them. This CDR3 spans 15 amino acids.

The chain uses TRBV29-1 and TRBJ2-1; D may match TRBD1 or TRBD2 (5 bases each). Germline V lookup: CDR1 SQVTM, CDR2 ANQGSEA. Trimming shortened V by 8 bases and J by 2 bases, and 13 bases separated the two germline ends. The CDR3 totals 13 residues. The DNA for the CDR3 is TGCAGCCTTAGGGACGGTGCCTACAATGAGCAGTTCTTC. This encodes CSLRDGAYNEQFF.